Included here is one T cell receptor beta chain sequence, with context. This specimen comes from a study of technical replicates of blood from several donors. This table comes from immunoSEQ multiplex PCR, and its TCRdb copy is limited to in-frame clones, with some not included. The data contain 83,000 or so clones, around nine tenths of them seen just once; the ten biggest clones take up about 0.26%. In germline, CDR1 is SGHKS, CDR2 YYEKEE (reference sequence). The ends were cut back, 4 bases at V and 6 bases at J, with 7 bases in the middle. The CDR3 sequence is 12 residues long. The TCR sequence derives from a human donor in good health. The source material was T cells isolated from PBMCs. This rearrangement joins TRBV5-5 to TRBJ2-2, with D perhaps matching TRBD1 (5 bases). This CDR3 reads CASSQGAGELFF. CDR3 nucleotides: TGTGCCAGCAGCCAAGGGGCCGGGGAGCTGTTTTTT.